This T cell receptor beta chain was sequenced during a study of regulatory T cells in long-lasting Graves disease. Study-wide results and limits: The TCR repertoire of persistent Graves' patients was less diverse than that of newly diagnosed ones.

Arm-PCR with iRepertoire HTBI primers amplified the CDR3 regions for these TCR beta libraries. TCRdb used MiXCR to reprocess the multiplex PCR reads, holding one entry per CDR3 protein. Counted here are some 460,000 distinct CDR3 sequences, 15% to 20% occurring once; the ten biggest clones make up 12%. As regards this clonotype: Antigen specificity is unknown.

The time point here: newly diagnosed GD, antithyroid drugs for less than 3 months. PBMC RNA was the source of the TCR library. Trimming cost V 5 bases and J 0 bases, with 16 bases left between them. This CDR3 has 16 amino acids. Germline-derived CDR1 and CDR2 are MNHNS and SASEGT. The data also belong to a second study, concerning T cells in Graves' hyperthyroidism and ophthalmopathy. Turning to that study: Exclusion criteria comprised uncontrolled infection, other autoimmune disease, pregnancy or lactation.

This clonotype was obtained from a man in his forties with Graves disease. This specimen was peripheral blood mononuclear cells (PBMCs), taken at new diagnosis, from a patient treated with antithyroid drugs. The chain links TRBV6-1 to TRBJ1-1; D unclear. The CDR3 loop is CASSPERVFMNTEAFF. The CDR3 DNA is TGTGCCAGCAGTCCCGAAAGAGTCTTCATGAACACTGAAGCTTTCTTT.